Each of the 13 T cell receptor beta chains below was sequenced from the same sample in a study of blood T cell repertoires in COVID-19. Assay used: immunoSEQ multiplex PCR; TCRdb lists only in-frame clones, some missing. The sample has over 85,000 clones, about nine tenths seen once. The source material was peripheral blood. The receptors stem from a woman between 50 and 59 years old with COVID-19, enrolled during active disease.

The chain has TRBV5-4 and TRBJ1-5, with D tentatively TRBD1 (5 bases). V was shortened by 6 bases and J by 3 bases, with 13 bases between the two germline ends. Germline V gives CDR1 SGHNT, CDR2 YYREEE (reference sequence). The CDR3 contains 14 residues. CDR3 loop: CASKTWGLNQPQHF. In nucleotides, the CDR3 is TGTGCCAGCAAGACCTGGGGCCTCAATCAGCCCCAGCATTTT.

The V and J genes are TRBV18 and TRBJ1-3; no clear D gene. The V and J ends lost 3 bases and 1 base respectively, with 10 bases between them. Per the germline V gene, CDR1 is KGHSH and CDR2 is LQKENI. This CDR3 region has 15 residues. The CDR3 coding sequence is TGTGCCAGCTCACCCCCTCGGTCGTCTGGAAACACCATATATTTT. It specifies CASSPPRSSGNTIYF.

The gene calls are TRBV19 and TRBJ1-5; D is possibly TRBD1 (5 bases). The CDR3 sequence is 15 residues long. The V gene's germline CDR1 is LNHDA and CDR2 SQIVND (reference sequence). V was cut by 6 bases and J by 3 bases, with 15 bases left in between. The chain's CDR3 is CASRGGKSTNQPQHF. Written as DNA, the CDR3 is TGTGCCAGTAGGGGGGGGAAATCCACCAATCAGCCCCAGCATTTT.

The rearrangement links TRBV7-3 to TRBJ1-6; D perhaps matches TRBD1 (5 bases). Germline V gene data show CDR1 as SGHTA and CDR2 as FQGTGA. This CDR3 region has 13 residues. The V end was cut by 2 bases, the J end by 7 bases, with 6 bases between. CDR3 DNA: TGTGCCAGCAGCTTAGACAGAAATTCACCCCTCCACTTT. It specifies CASSLDRNSPLHF.

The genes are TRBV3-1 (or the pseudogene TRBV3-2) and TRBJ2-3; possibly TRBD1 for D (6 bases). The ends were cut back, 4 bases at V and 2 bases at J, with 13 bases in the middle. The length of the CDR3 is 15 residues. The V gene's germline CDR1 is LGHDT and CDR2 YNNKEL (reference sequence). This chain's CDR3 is CASSPTGGFTDTQYF. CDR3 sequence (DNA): TGTGCCAGCAGCCCAACTGGGGGCTTCACAGATACGCAGTATTTT.

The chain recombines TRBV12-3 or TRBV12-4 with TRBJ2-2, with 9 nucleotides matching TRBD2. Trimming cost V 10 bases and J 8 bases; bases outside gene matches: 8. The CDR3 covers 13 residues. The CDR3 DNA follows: TGTGCCATTGATTCTAGCGGGGCAGGGGAGCTGTTTTTT. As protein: CAIDSSGAGELFF.

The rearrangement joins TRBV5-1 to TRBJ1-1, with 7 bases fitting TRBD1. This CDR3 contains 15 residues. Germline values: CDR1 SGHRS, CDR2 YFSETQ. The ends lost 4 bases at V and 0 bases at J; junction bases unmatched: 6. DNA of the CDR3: TGCGCCAGCAGCCTACTGACAGGGATGAACACTGAAGCTTTCTTT. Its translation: CASSLLTGMNTEAFF.

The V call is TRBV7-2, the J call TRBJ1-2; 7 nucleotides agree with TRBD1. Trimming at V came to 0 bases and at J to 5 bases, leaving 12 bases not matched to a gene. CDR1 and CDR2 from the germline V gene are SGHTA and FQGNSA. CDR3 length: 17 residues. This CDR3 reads CASSLAFRGQPLYGYTF. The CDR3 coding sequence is TGTGCCAGCAGCTTAGCGTTTAGGGGACAGCCTCTATATGGCTACACCTTC.

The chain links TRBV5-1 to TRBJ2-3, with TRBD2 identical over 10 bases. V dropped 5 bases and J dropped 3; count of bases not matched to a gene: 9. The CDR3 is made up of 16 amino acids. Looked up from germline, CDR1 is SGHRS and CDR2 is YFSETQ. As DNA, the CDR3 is TGCGCCAGCAGAGGAAGCGGGGGGGCCGGAACAGATACGCAGTATTTT. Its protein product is CASRGSGGAGTDTQYF.

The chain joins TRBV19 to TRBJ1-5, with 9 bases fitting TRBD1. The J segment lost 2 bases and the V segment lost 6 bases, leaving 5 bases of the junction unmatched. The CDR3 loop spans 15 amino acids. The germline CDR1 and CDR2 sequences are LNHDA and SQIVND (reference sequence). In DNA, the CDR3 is TGTGCCAGTAGCTCGGACAGGGGCGGCAATCAGCCCCAGCATTTT. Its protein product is CASSSDRGGNQPQHF.

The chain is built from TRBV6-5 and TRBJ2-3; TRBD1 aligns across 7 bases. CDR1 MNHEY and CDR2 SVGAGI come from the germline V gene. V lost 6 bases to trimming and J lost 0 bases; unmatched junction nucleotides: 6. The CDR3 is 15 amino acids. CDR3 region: CASSVDRVSTDTQYF. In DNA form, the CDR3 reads TGTGCCAGCAGCGTCGACAGGGTCAGCACAGATACGCAGTATTTT.

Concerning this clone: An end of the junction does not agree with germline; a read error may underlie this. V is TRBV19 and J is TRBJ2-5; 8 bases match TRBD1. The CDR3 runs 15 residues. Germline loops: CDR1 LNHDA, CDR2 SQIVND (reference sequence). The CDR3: CASGIAGQGRETQYF. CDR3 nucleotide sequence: TGTGCCAGTGGTATAGCAGGACAGGGAAGGGAGACCCAGTACTTC.

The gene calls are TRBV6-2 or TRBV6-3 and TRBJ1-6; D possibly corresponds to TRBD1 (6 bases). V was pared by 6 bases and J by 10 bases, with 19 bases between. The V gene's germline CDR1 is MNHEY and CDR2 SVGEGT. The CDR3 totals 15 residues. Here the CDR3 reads CASSPPLGARSPLHF. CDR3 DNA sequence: TGTGCCAGCAGCCCCCCGCTGGGGGCAAGGTCACCCCTCCACTTT.